A selection of T cell receptor beta chains follows, all from one sample in a study of cytomegalovirus exposure and HLA in healthy donors. TCRdb's copy holds only in-frame clones and misses some; the assay was immunoSEQ multiplex PCR. This table has over 250,000 clones, roughly two thirds appearing once. Source material: PBMCs. The receptors were gathered from a female donor in good health and CMV-seronegative. CDR3s include the opening cysteine and the closing phenylalanine or tryptophan. D genes are given only for firm matches. For some rows the clone size is stated as once, few or many, or as a class when expanded; others skip it.

TRBV11-1,-,TRBJ2-2,-,CASPTSGGGPGELFF,TGTGCCAGCCCAACATCAGGAGGTGGGCCCGGGGAGCTGTTTTTT
TRBV7-2,-,TRBJ2-2,TRBD1,CASSRGQGNTGELFF,TGTGCCAGCAGCCGAGGACAGGGTAACACCGGGGAGCTGTTTTTT
TRBV4-2,-,TRBJ1-1,-,CASSQGFSGEMNTEAFF,TGTGCCAGCAGCCAAGGGTTTTCGGGGGAGATGAACACTGAAGCTTTCTTT
TRBV11-2,-,TRBJ1-2,-,CASGGEAGSRYTF,TGTGCCAGCGGCGGAGAGGCGGGCTCGCGCTACACCTTC
TRBV6-6,few,TRBJ2-1,TRBD1,CASSGRGQGWNEQFF,TGTGCCAGCAGTGGCCGTGGACAGGGCTGGAATGAGCAGTTCTTC
TRBV10-1,-,TRBJ2-3,TRBD2,CASSHSGRGDTQYF,TGCGCCAGCAGTCATAGCGGGAGAGGGGATACGCAGTATTTT
TRBV18,few,TRBJ2-6,-,CASSPKVDSGANVLTF,TGTGCCAGCTCACCAAAAGTAGATTCTGGGGCCAACGTCCTGACTTTC
TRBV7-3,-,TRBJ2-1,TRBD2,CASSLRLAGVNEQFF,TGTGCCAGCAGCTTAAGACTAGCGGGGGTTAATGAGCAGTTCTTC
TRBV6-1,-,TRBJ2-3,TRBD2,CASSEAVGLAASTDTQYF,TGTGCCAGCAGTGAAGCGGTCGGACTAGCGGCTAGCACAGATACGCAGTATTTT
TRBV28,-,TRBJ1-1,-,CASSLQLRALRGNTEAFF,TGTGCCAGCAGTTTACAACTTCGGGCCCTAAGGGGGAACACTGAAGCTTTCTTT
TRBV6-5,-,TRBJ2-6,-,CASSYEESGANVLTF,TGTGCCAGCAGTTACGAAGAAAGCGGGGCCAACGTCCTGACTTTC
TRBV2,-,TRBJ1-1,-,CASSEPREGPNTEAFF,TGTGCCAGCAGTGAACCGAGGGAGGGGCCGAACACTGAAGCTTTCTTT
TRBV5-4,-,TRBJ2-1,-,CASSLGLPGNEQFF,TGTGCCAGCAGCTTGGGGCTCCCGGGGAATGAGCAGTTCTTC
TRBV7-9,-,TRBJ2-1,-,CASSLDRNEQFF,TGTGCCAGCAGCTTAGACCGGAATGAGCAGTTCTTC
TRBV9,-,TRBJ2-1,TRBD2,CASSVGLAGVFEQFF,TGTGCCAGCAGCGTCGGGCTAGCGGGAGTATTTGAGCAGTTCTTC
TRBV5-8,once,TRBJ2-1,TRBD2,CASSTSGSPYNEQFF,TGTGCCAGCAGCACCAGCGGGAGCCCCTACAATGAGCAGTTCTTC
TRBV11-2,few,TRBJ2-7,TRBD2,CASSRLAGGPYEQYF,TGTGCCAGCAGCCGTCTAGCGGGAGGGCCCTACGAGCAGTACTTC
TRBV27,-,TRBJ2-7,-,CASRFRRSDSYEQYF,TGTGCCAGCAGGTTTCGACGTAGCGACTCCTACGAGCAGTACTTC
TRBV6-1,few,TRBJ1-5,TRBD1,CASSDGTGLSNQPQHF,TGTGCCAGCAGTGATGGGACAGGGTTGAGCAATCAGCCCCAGCATTTT
TRBV5-4,-,TRBJ2-1,TRBD1,CASSWGTGGYNEQFF,TGTGCCAGCAGCTGGGGGACAGGGGGATACAATGAGCAGTTCTTC
TRBV12-5,-,TRBJ1-1,-,CASGPKSGTISTEAFF,TGTGCTAGTGGTCCCAAGTCCGGGACAATTAGCACTGAAGCTTTCTTT
TRBV5-1,few,TRBJ2-7,TRBD2,CASSLFSSGITYEQYF,TGCGCCAGCAGCTTGTTTTCTAGCGGGATAACGTACGAGCAGTACTTC
TRBV27,-,TRBJ1-1,TRBD1,CASSLRGQGQKNTEAFF,TGTGCCAGCAGTTTAAGGGGGCAGGGACAAAAGAACACTGAAGCTTTCTTT
TRBV4-1,-,TRBJ1-2,-,CASSPGRVYGYTF,TGCGCCAGCAGCCCGGGGAGGGTCTATGGCTACACCTTC
TRBV5-1,-,TRBJ1-1,-,CASRETYPINTEAFF,TGCGCCAGCAGGGAGACCTATCCGATAAACACTGAAGCTTTCTTT
TRBV7-9,-,TRBJ2-1,TRBD2,CASRERLAGASYNEQFF,TGTGCCAGCAGGGAACGACTAGCGGGAGCTTCCTACAATGAGCAGTTCTTC
TRBV4-2,-,TRBJ2-3,-,CASSLSDSGITDTQYF,TGTGCCAGCAGCCTTTCGGATAGCGGAATCACAGATACGCAGTATTTT
TRBV7-8,-,TRBJ2-5,TRBD2,CASSVAAGVGETQYF,TGTGCCAGCAGCGTAGCAGCGGGAGTAGGAGAGACCCAGTACTTC
TRBV7-6,-,TRBJ2-7,-,CASSSSELSYEQYF,TGTGCCAGCAGCTCTAGCGAACTAAGTTACGAGCAGTACTTC
TRBV6-6,-,TRBJ1-6,-,CASSSYGSPLHF,TGTGCCAGCAGTTCCTATGGTTCACCCCTCCACTTT
TRBV7-3,-,TRBJ2-3,TRBD1,CASSLDRGVGTQYF,TGTGCCAGCAGCTTAGACAGGGGAGTTGGTACGCAGTATTTT
TRBV15,-,TRBJ2-3,TRBD2,CATSRDYTDTQYF,TGTGCCACCTCGAGGGACTACACAGATACGCAGTATTTT
TRBV12-5,few,TRBJ1-1,TRBD1,CASGLTGTGNTEAFF,TGTGCTAGTGGTTTGACCGGGACAGGGAACACTGAAGCTTTCTTT
TRBV6-1,-,TRBJ2-7,TRBD2,CASSELAGPYEQYF,TGTGCCAGCAGTGAACTAGCGGGTCCCTACGAGCAGTACTTC
TRBV7-9,-,TRBJ2-7,TRBD1,CASSRTGVPYEQYF,TGTGCCAGCAGCCGGACAGGGGTTCCCTACGAGCAGTACTTC
TRBV7-9,-,TRBJ2-1,TRBD2,CASSLGTSASSYNEQFF,TGTGCCAGCAGCTTGGGGACTAGCGCTAGCTCCTACAATGAGCAGTTCTTC
TRBV2,-,TRBJ2-1,-,CASRPTGLAGFYNEQFF,TGTGCCAGCAGGCCAACTGGGCTAGCAGGCTTCTACAATGAGCAGTTCTTC
TRBV4-2,-,TRBJ2-7,TRBD2,CASSQELAGAYEQYF,TGTGCCAGCAGCCAAGAACTAGCGGGAGCCTACGAGCAGTACTTC
TRBV27,-,TRBJ2-3,TRBD2,CATCKTSGVTDTQYF,TGTGCCACCTGTAAAACTAGCGGGGTCACAGATACGCAGTATTTT
TRBV7-6,-,TRBJ2-1,TRBD2,CASSFVLAGGDEQFF,TGTGCCAGCAGCTTCGTACTAGCGGGAGGCGATGAGCAGTTCTTC